What follows describes a single T cell receptor (beta chain). TCRdb keeps only in-frame clones here, not all; method: immunoSEQ multiplex PCR. The sample holds about 35,000 clones, 92% seen once. Germline loops: CDR1 SQVTM, CDR2 ANQGSEA. Trimming stripped 7 bases from V and 3 bases from J, with 9 bases between. This CDR3 has 11 amino acids. The entry originates in a study of OX40 agonist ivuxolimab in advanced cancers. The origin of this receptor is an adult with an advanced solid tumor such as melanoma, head and neck, liver or kidney cancer. Sequenced here: CD4+ or CD8+ T cells sorted from blood, sampled in a trial of the OX40 agonist ivuxolimab. The chain couples TRBV29-1 to TRBJ1-1; D is unclear. The CDR3 reads CSGVGYTEAFF. The CDR3 nucleotides read TGCAGCGGCGTAGGGTACACTGAAGCTTTCTTT.